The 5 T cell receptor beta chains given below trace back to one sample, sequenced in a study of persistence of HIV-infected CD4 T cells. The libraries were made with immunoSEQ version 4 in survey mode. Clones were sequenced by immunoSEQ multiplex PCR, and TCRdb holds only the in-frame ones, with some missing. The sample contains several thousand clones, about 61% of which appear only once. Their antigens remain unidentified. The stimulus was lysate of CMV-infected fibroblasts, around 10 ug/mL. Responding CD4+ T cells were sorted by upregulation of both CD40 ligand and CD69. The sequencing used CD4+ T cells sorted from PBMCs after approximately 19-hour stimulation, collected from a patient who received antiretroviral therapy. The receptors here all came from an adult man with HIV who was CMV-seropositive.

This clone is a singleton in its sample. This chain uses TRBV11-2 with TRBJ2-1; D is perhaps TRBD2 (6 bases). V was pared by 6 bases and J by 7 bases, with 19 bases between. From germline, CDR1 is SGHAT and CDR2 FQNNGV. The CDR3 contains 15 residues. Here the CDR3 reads CASSPGTAKVNEQFF. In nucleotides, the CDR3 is TGTGCCAGCAGTCCCGGGACTGCTAAGGTAAATGAGCAGTTCTTC.

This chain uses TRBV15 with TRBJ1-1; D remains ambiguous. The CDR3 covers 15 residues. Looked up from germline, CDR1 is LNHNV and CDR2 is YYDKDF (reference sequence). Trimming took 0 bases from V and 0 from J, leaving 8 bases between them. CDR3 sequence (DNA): TGTGCCACCAGCAGAGACGGAGAAATGAACACTGAAGCTTTCTTT. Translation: CATSRDGEMNTEAFF.

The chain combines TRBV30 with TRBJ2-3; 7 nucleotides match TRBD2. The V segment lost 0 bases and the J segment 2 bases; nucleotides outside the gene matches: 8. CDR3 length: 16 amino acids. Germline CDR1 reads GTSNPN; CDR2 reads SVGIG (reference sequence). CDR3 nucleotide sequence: TGTGCCTGGAGTGTAGGTCTGGCGGGGGACACAGATACGCAGTATTTT. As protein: CAWSVGLAGDTDTQYF.

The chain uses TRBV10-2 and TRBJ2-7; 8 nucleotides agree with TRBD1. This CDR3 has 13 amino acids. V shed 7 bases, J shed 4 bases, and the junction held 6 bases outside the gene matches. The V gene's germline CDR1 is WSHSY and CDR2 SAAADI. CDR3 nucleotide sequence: TGCGCCAGCATCGCCACAGGGGGATACGAGCAGTACTTC. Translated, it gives CASIATGGYEQYF.

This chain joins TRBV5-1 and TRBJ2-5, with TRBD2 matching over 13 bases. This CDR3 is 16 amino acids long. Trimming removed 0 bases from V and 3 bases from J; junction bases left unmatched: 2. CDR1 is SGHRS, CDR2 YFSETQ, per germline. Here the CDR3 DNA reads TGCGCCAGCAGCTTGGGACTAGCGGGGGGAGAAGAGACCCAGTACTTC. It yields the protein CASSLGLAGGEETQYF.